This is a list of T cell receptor beta chains from one sample in a study of read filtering for tumor transcriptome and immune sequencing. One entry per CDR3 protein, called by TCRdb with MiXCR from the reads. The data show roughly 38,000 distinct CDR3 sequences, around an eighth seen once. Sequences were obtained from a population of CD138-negative cells sorted from bone marrow. The receptors here all came from a donor older than 35 with multiple myeloma. Each CDR3 is given with its conserved first and last residue. D genes are given only for firm matches. Some rows have no size entry. The others give once, few or many, or a class for an expanded clone.

j_call clone_size v_call d_call cdr3_nt cdr3_aa
TRBJ2-1 many TRBV6-2/TRBV6-3 - TGTGCCAGCAGTCTTCCCCCGAGGGATGAGCAGTTCTTC CASSLPPRDEQFF
TRBJ2-5 many TRBV28 - TGTGCCAGCGCTGGGTCTGGGGGCTTTCGTGAGACCCAGTACTTC CASAGSGGFRETQYF
TRBJ2-1 many TRBV7-2 TRBD2 TGTGCCAGCAGCTTACATTGGGACAGGGGATGGACTAGCGGGATCAATGAGCAGTTCTTC CASSLHWDRGWTSGINEQFF
TRBJ2-2 many TRBV7-3 TRBD2 TGTGCCAGCAGCCCCCGGCGATCAAGCGGGAGCACTTACACCGGGGAGCTGTTTTTT CASSPRRSSGSTYTGELFF
TRBJ2-2 many TRBV24-1 TRBD1 TGTGCCACCAGTGCCGTACAGGGGAAGGACACCGGGGAGCTGTTTTTT CATSAVQGKDTGELFF
TRBJ2-5 many TRBV7-9 - TGTGCCAGCAGCTACCCTCTTGGGGGCCAAGAGACCCAGTACTTC CASSYPLGGQETQYF
TRBJ2-1 - TRBV29-1 - TGCAGTGTTGATGCGGCAGCGAATGAGCAGCTCTTC CSVDAAANEQLF
TRBJ2-5 many TRBV28 - TGTGCCAGCAGTCCGTCGGGGGCTAGATGGCGTGAGACCCAGTACTTC CASSPSGARWRETQYF
TRBJ2-1 many TRBV7-8 - TGTGCCAGCAGCTTAGGGCTAGCGAACTACAATGAGCAGTTCTTC CASSLGLANYNEQFF
TRBJ2-2 many TRBV9 - TGTGCCAGCAGCGTAGCGGTAGGGGCCGGGGAGCTGTTTTTT CASSVAVGAGELFF
TRBJ2-1 many TRBV7-9 TRBD2 TGTGCCAGCAGCTGGGGACTAGAGGTGGATGAGCAGTTCTTC CASSWGLEVDEQFF
TRBJ2-1 many TRBV24-1 - TGTGCCACCAGTGATTTTGGGGCAGGCTACAATGAGCAGTTCTTC CATSDFGAGYNEQFF
TRBJ1-5 many TRBV29-1 - TGCAGCGCCCGGGACGTCGATCAGCCCCAGCATTTT CSARDVDQPQHF
TRBJ2-7 many TRBV10-3 TRBD1 TGTGCCACACAGGGACAGGGTGCCTACGAGCAGTACTTC CATQGQGAYEQYF
TRBJ2-1 many TRBV19 TRBD2 TGTGCCAGTAGTATAACGGGAGGGCCTTTTATAAATGAGCAGTTCTTC CASSITGGPFINEQFF
TRBJ2-1 many TRBV5-1 - TGCGCCAGCAGCTTTTCGGTAACTAGCTCCTACAATGAGCAGTTCTTC CASSFSVTSSYNEQFF
TRBJ2-5 many TRBV29-1 - TGCAGCGTTTCCGATTCGAGGGAGACCCAGTACTTC CSVSDSRETQYF
TRBJ2-1 many TRBV4-2 - TGTGCCAGCAGCCAACAAACCCCGCGGCGGGGAGATGAGCAGTTCTTC CASSQQTPRRGDEQFF
TRBJ2-7 many TRBV20-1 TRBD1 TGCAGTGCTAGAATACAGGGGAGCTCCTACGAGCAGTACTTC CSARIQGSSYEQYF
TRBJ2-3 - TRBV7-9 - TGTGCCAGCAGCCCAACGACAGCAAGCACAGATACGCAGTATTTT CASSPTTASTDTQYF
TRBJ2-3 few TRBV5-4 - TGTGCCGGCAGCTCCCCGATAAGCACAGATACGCAGTATTTT CAGSSPISTDTQYF
TRBJ2-5 many TRBV20-1 - TGCAGTGCTTATCATAGGCAAGAGACCCAGTACTTC CSAYHRQETQYF
TRBJ2-3 many TRBV7-2 - TGTGCCAGCAGCCTCCCCACTAGCACAGATACGCAGTATTTT CASSLPTSTDTQYF
TRBJ2-5 many TRBV28 - TGTGCCAGCACCGACAGCTTCCAAGAGACCCAGTACTTC CASTDSFQETQYF